This T cell receptor (beta chain) was captured in a study of T cell changes during pregnancy in multiple sclerosis. Here immunoSEQ multiplex PCR was the method, and the copy in TCRdb shows in-frame clones only, minus some. The repertoire includes around 72,000 clones, approximately 90% of them detected once, and 0.43% sits in the top ten. V lost 3 bases and J lost 4; bases outside the gene matches: 8. Germline V gene lookup returns CDR1 SGHTA and CDR2 FQGNSA. This CDR3 comprises 15 residues. V usage is TRBV7-2 and J usage is TRBJ1-1; 7 bases align to TRBD1. The source was CD4+ T cells from peripheral blood mononuclear cells, collected before pregnancy. The sequence came from a female donor with multiple sclerosis, enrolled in a pregnancy study. CDR3 in amino acids: CASSFTGDRSTEAFF. CDR3 coding DNA: TGTGCCAGCAGCTTCACAGGGGACCGGAGCACTGAAGCTTTCTTT.